These T cell receptor beta chains were read from a single sample in a study of cytomegalovirus exposure and HLA in healthy donors. Method: immunoSEQ multiplex PCR; TCRdb's copy keeps in-frame clones and lacks some. The profile shows about 200,000 clones, approximately 86% of them singletons. The sample taken for sequencing was PBMCs. These receptors came from a woman aged 25-40 years in good health and CMV-seronegative. Each CDR3 is given with its conserved first and last residue. A D gene is named only where the DNA matches it firmly. Not all rows give a size; the values are once, few, many and, for expanded clones, a class.

V gene	clone size	J gene	D gene	CDR3 DNA	CDR3 protein
TRBV28	NA	TRBJ2-2	TRBD2	TGTGCCAGCAGAGATTGGCGGGAGGGCCCTGCCGGGGAGCTGTTTTTT	CASRDWREGPAGELFF
TRBV2	NA	TRBJ2-3	NA	TGTGCCAGCAGTCGGAGTCCTTTCACAGATACGCAGTATTTT	CASSRSPFTDTQYF
TRBV2	NA	TRBJ1-2	TRBD1	TGTGCCAGCAGTGACGACGGGACAGCGATTCAGGGGGATGGCTACACCTTC	CASSDDGTAIQGDGYTF
TRBV2	NA	TRBJ2-5	TRBD1	TGTGCCAGCAGTGAGGACAGGGGGCTTGAGACCCAGTACTTC	CASSEDRGLETQYF
TRBV5-4	NA	TRBJ1-3	NA	TGTGCCACTAACGAAAACTCTGGAAACACCATATATTTT	CATNENSGNTIYF
TRBV25-1	NA	TRBJ2-1	NA	TGTGCCAGCAACCCCGGGACTTGGTACAATGAGCAGTTCTTC	CASNPGTWYNEQFF
TRBV7-8	few	TRBJ2-7	TRBD2	TGTGCCAGCAGCTTTTCAGCGGGGGCGATCTACGAGCAGTACTTC	CASSFSAGAIYEQYF
TRBV5-1	few	TRBJ2-7	TRBD2	TGCGCCAGCAGGCGGGGGGGATCTCCCTACGAGCAGTACTTC	CASRRGGSPYEQYF
TRBV6-1	NA	TRBJ2-7	NA	TGTGCCAGCAGTACTAGCAAAAGCTCCTACGAGCAGTACTTC	CASSTSKSSYEQYF
TRBV7-3	NA	TRBJ2-1	TRBD2	TGTGCCAGCAGCAGCAGCGGGAGGAAGAATGAGCAGTTCTTC	CASSSSGRKNEQFF
TRBV7-9	NA	TRBJ2-7	NA	TGTGCCAGCAGCCCGCCCGCTTCGGGTTCCGGGGAGCAGTACTTC	CASSPPASGSGEQYF
TRBV10-3	NA	TRBJ2-5	NA	TGTGCCATCAGTGAGTTGGGGGCTGAAGAGACCCAGTACTTC	CAISELGAEETQYF
TRBV7-8	NA	TRBJ2-1	NA	TGTGCCAGCAGCTTAGATCATAGCTCCTACAATGAGCAGTTCTTC	CASSLDHSSYNEQFF
TRBV2	NA	TRBJ2-2	TRBD1	TGTGCCAGCAGTCCAACTCCAAGGACAGGGAACACCGGGGAGCTGTTTTTT	CASSPTPRTGNTGELFF
TRBV27	NA	TRBJ2-3	NA	TGTGCCAGCAGTTATGGAGGTCCAGATACGCAGTATTTT	CASSYGGPDTQYF
TRBV2	few	TRBJ2-3	TRBD2	TGTGCCAGCAGATGGGGACTAGCGGACAAAATGGGGGATACGCAGTATTTT	CASRWGLADKMGDTQYF
TRBV11-2	NA	TRBJ2-3	TRBD2	TGTGCCAGCAGCCTAGGGACTAGCGATGTGGATACGCAGTATTTT	CASSLGTSDVDTQYF
TRBV5-1	few	TRBJ1-4	NA	TGCGCCAGCAGCTTGGTGGGGCGCGGTGAAAAACTGTTTTTT	CASSLVGRGEKLFF
TRBV5-1	once	TRBJ2-1	TRBD1	TGCGCCAGCAGCATACGGGACAGGAGTATAAATGAGCAGTTCTTC	CASSIRDRSINEQFF
TRBV6-5	NA	TRBJ2-2	NA	TGTGCCAGCAGTTGGGGGGGGCCTAGCACCGGGGAGCTGTTTTTT	CASSWGGPSTGELFF
TRBV11-2	NA	TRBJ2-7	TRBD2	TGTGCCAGCAGCTTAGGACTAGCGGCCTACGAGCAGTACTTC	CASSLGLAAYEQYF
TRBV29-1	NA	TRBJ2-5	NA	TGCAGCGTTTCAGGGGCCCAAGAGACCCAGTACTTC	CSVSGAQETQYF
TRBV4-1	few	TRBJ2-1	TRBD2	TGCGCCAGCAGCCACGGTTTGGGGAGGGCTAAGTACAATGAGCAGTTCTTC	CASSHGLGRAKYNEQFF
TRBV10-3	NA	TRBJ1-5	NA	TGTGCCATCAGTGATCAATGGGGGGATAGCAATCAGCCCCAGCATTTT	CAISDQWGDSNQPQHF
TRBV5-1	NA	TRBJ1-1	NA	TGCGCCAGCAGGATGACAGCTAACACTGAAGCTTTCTTT	CASRMTANTEAFF
TRBV28	once	TRBJ2-7	NA	TGTGCCAGCAGTTCCCCCACGAGCGAGCAGTACTTC	CASSSPTSEQYF
TRBV7-8	NA	TRBJ2-7	TRBD2	TGTGCCAGCAGCCTAGGGCAGGCGGGGGGCCAGGAGCAGTACTTC	CASSLGQAGGQEQYF
TRBV5-1	NA	TRBJ2-3	NA	TGCGCCAGCAGCTACCTAGCTTCGCGGGAAACAGATACGCAGTATTTT	CASSYLASRETDTQYF
TRBV18	NA	TRBJ2-1	TRBD2	TGTGCCAGCTCAACAGGGACTAGCGGTTCCTACAATGAGCAGTTCTTC	CASSTGTSGSYNEQFF
TRBV9	NA	TRBJ2-7	TRBD1	TGTGCCAGCAGCGTTAAATCGGACAGGCCCCGATACGAGCAGTACTTC	CASSVKSDRPRYEQYF
TRBV6-6	NA	TRBJ2-7	TRBD2	TGTGCCAGCAGTTACCCGGGACTAGCGGAATACGAGCAGTACTTC	CASSYPGLAEYEQYF